This T cell receptor (beta chain) was recovered during a study of blood T cell repertoires in COVID-19. Study information: COVID-19 samples collected from the United States, Italy and Spain covered acute and convalescent phases. T cells, B-cell-depleted T cells, or PBMCs provided the cDNA or gDNA that served as material.

CDR1 and CDR2 from the germline V gene are MNHEY and SMNVEV (reference sequence). The CDR3 is 14 amino acids. Trimming removed 5 bases from V and 4 bases from J, with 14 bases in between. Original processing notes: How many nucleated cells were present was estimated from reference gene primer amplification. TCRdb's copy holds only in-frame clones and misses some; the assay was immunoSEQ multiplex PCR. Clone size and V and J calls were adopted from that table, with D and trimming inferred from the DNA. Found here are 250,000 to 300,000 clones, 70% to 90% of them singletons; the top ten hold 11%. The sequenced sample consisted of peripheral blood. The source is a woman in her sixties or seventies with acute or convalescent COVID-19. The chain employs TRBV27 and TRBJ1-1, with D perhaps TRBD1 (6 bases). CDR3 nucleotides: TGTGCCAGCAGTCTAAGGGGGGGGAGCACTGAAGCTTTCTTT. The encoded protein is CASSLRGGSTEAFF.